A single sample gave rise to the 13 T cell receptor beta chains below, sequenced in a study of regulatory T cells in long-lasting Graves disease. Time point in this sample: newly diagnosed GD, antithyroid drugs for less than 3 months. Isolated PBMC RNA provided the starting material for the TCR library. iRepertoire HTBI primers and Arm-PCR of CDR3 regions built TCR beta libraries. TCRdb independently ran MiXCR on the multiplex PCR reads; one entry per CDR3 protein. The table includes 420,000 or so distinct CDR3 sequences, roughly 15% detected once. The sample was also reused in another study, on T cells in Graves' hyperthyroidism and ophthalmopathy.

The specimen comprised peripheral blood mononuclear cells (PBMCs), sampled at new diagnosis, from a patient treated with antithyroid drugs. The receptors here all came from a woman aged 18-29 years with Graves disease.

This clonotype was found many times. The chain has TRBV18 and TRBJ2-7, with TRBD1 matching over 7 bases. CDR1 is KGHSH, CDR2 LQKENI, per germline. This CDR3 region has 15 residues. The trim removed 0 bases at V and 4 bases at J, leaving 6 bases unmatched. In DNA, the CDR3 is TGTGCCAGCTCACCACCGACCGGCAGGGGGTACGAGCAGTACTTC. Its protein product is CASSPPTGRGYEQYF. Full variable domain (missing parts from reference TRBV18 and TRBJ2-7): NAGVMQNPRHLVRRRGQEARLRCSPMKGHSHVYWYRQLPEEGLKFMVYLQKENIIDESGMPKERFSAEFPKEGPSILRIQQVVRGDSAAYFCASSPPTGRGYEQYFGPGTRLTVT.

This clonotype was observed many times. V usage is TRBV6-2 or TRBV6-3 and J usage is TRBJ2-4, with 10 bases identical to TRBD2. Germline V CDR1 and CDR2: MNHEY, SVGEGT. The CDR3 covers 16 residues. The V and J ends lost 6 bases and 2 bases, in that order; junction bases with no gene match: 7. The CDR3 protein is CASREAGGRSKNIQYF. CDR3 bases: TGTGCCAGCAGGGAAGCGGGAGGGCGGTCCAAAAACATTCAGTACTTC.

The rearrangement joins TRBV4-3 to TRBJ1-3; the D gene is possibly TRBD1 (5 bases). Germline-derived CDR1 and CDR2 are LGHNA and YSLEER. This CDR3 is 15 amino acids long. V was pared by 0 bases and J by 4 bases, with 10 bases between. CDR3 region: CASSQDRVSGNTIYF. CDR3 DNA: TGCGCCAGCAGCCAAGACAGGGTCTCCGGAAACACCATATATTTT.

The genes are TRBV6-1 and TRBJ2-1; the match to TRBD2 covers 8 bases. Germline V gives CDR1 MNHNS, CDR2 SASEGT. The junction had 15 bases not matched to a gene; V was cut back by 6 bases and J by 2 bases. The CDR3 covers 18 residues. The CDR3 sequence: CASSPGTRASLPYNEQFF. The CDR3 bases are TGTGCCAGCAGCCCCGGGACTAGAGCTTCTCTCCCCTACAATGAGCAGTTCTTC.

The V and J genes are TRBV5-4 and TRBJ2-3, with 7 nucleotides matching TRBD2. The CDR3 covers 14 residues. The V gene's germline CDR1 is SGHNT and CDR2 YYREEE (reference sequence). J was trimmed by 6 bases and V by 4 bases; bases with no gene match: 8. The CDR3 loop reads CASSPRGSGDTQYF. The DNA of the CDR3 is TGTGCCAGCAGCCCGCGGGGGAGTGGGGATACGCAGTATTTT.

This clonotype was observed many times. The chain has TRBV5-1 and TRBJ2-3; 7 bases align to TRBD2. The CDR3 is 14 amino acids. Germline values: CDR1 SGHRS, CDR2 YFSETQ. Trimming took 5 bases from V and 2 from J; bases not matched to a gene: 5. DNA for the CDR3: TGCGCCAGCAGACCGGGAGGACCCACAGATACGCAGTATTTT. This encodes CASRPGGPTDTQYF.

V gene TRBV20-1 combines with J gene TRBJ2-7; TRBD2 matches 10 bases. Trimming took 3 bases from V and 3 from J; bases not matched to a gene: 8. Germline CDR1 reads DFQATT; CDR2 reads SNEGSKA (reference sequence). The CDR3 totals 15 residues. The CDR3 coding sequence is TGCAGTGCTAGGAATCTAGCGGGAGACCTCTACGAGCAGTACTTC. Translation: CSARNLAGDLYEQYF.

This clonotype has a count of ten or more. This rearrangement joins TRBV9 to TRBJ2-7; TRBD2 matches at 7 bases. Germline values: CDR1 SGDLS, CDR2 YYNGEE. CDR3 size: 14 residues. V shed 0 bases, J shed 3 bases, and the junction held 3 bases outside the gene matches. Here the CDR3 reads CASSVAGGNYEQYF. In DNA form, the CDR3 reads TGTGCCAGCAGCGTAGCGGGAGGAAACTACGAGCAGTACTTC.

The J gene is TRBJ2-5, the V gene TRBV2, with 11 bases matching TRBD2. This CDR3 is 15 amino acids long. CDR1 and CDR2 (germline): SNHLY, FYNNEI. J lost 1 base, V lost 5 bases, and 3 bases had no gene match. The CDR3 sequence is CASSYGTSGQETQYF. In DNA form, the CDR3 reads TGTGCCAGCAGTTACGGGACTAGCGGCCAAGAGACCCAGTACTTC.

This clonotype has at least ten counts. The germline gene is not matched at one end of the junction; a read error may be the cause. The J gene is TRBJ1-1, the V gene TRBV28; 7 bases agree with TRBD1. Germline-derived CDR1 and CDR2 are MDHEN and SYDVKM. The CDR3 has 14 residues. The CDR3 spells CASNLSGGTTEAFF. The CDR3 bases are TGTGCCAGCAATTTATCAGGGGGAACCACTGAAGCTTTCTTT.

This clonotype was counted at least ten times. The V gene is TRBV27, the J gene TRBJ1-5, with D possibly being TRBD1 (6 bases). The V end lost 10 bases, the J end lost 1 base, and 11 bases lay between the germline ends. The CDR3 contains 13 residues. Germline CDR1 reads MNHEY; CDR2 reads SMNVEV (reference sequence). This CDR3 is CATKQGSNQPQHF. The CDR3 DNA follows: TGTGCCACCAAGCAGGGGAGCAATCAGCCCCAGCATTTT.

V gene TRBV11-2 combines with J gene TRBJ2-3; no firm D call. The end of the DNA is better explained by TRBJ2-1, so the J call may be wrong. The CDR3 is made up of 12 amino acids. The germline CDR1 and CDR2 sequences are SGHAT and FQNNGV. The CDR3 region is CASSWTDFGQFF. For the CDR3, the DNA is TGTGCCAGCAGCTGGACGGATTTTGGGCAGTTCTTC.

This chain links TRBV9 with TRBJ2-3, with 8 positions matching TRBD2. Per germline, CDR1 SGDLS and CDR2 YYNGEE. The CDR3 is made up of 17 amino acids. The junction had 13 bases not matched to a gene; V was cut back by 2 bases and J by 5 bases. This chain's CDR3 is CASSVLASGSGGDTQYF. The CDR3 nucleotides are TGTGCCAGCAGCGTGTTGGCTAGCGGGTCTGGTGGAGATACGCAGTATTTT.